The 29 T cell receptor beta chains listed next were all sequenced from one sample in a study of response to subunit inactivated influenza vaccine. TCRdb ran MiXCR on the RT-PCR reads and lists one entry per CDR3 protein. This table has about 500,000 distinct CDR3 sequences, 13% appearing once. The source material was PBMCs from blood, sampled about 40 days after vaccination. These receptors were taken from a man aged 50-60 years who received an inactivated influenza vaccine.

This clonotype came up once. The J gene is TRBJ2-3, the V gene TRBV4-3, with 9 bases aligning to TRBD1. The CDR3 spans 18 residues. CDR1 is LGHNA and CDR2 is YSLEER in the germline V gene. J was trimmed by 4 bases and V by 3 bases; bases with no gene match: 14. The CDR3: CASSQGRHRGQRPDTQYF. CDR3 DNA: TGCGCCAGCAGCCAGGGCCGACACAGGGGGCAGCGGCCAGATACGCAGTATTTT.

This clonotype was seen repeatedly, ten times or more. The genes are TRBV7-9 and TRBJ1-1; no definite D call. The CDR3 spans 14 residues. The germline CDR1 and CDR2 sequences are SEHNR and FQNEAQ (reference sequence). Trimming shortened V by 3 bases and J by 4 bases, and 12 bases separated the two germline ends. CDR3 sequence reads: CASSFAGIGTEAFF. DNA of the CDR3: TGTGCCAGCAGCTTCGCGGGAATAGGCACTGAAGCTTTCTTT.

The chain combines TRBV20-1 with TRBJ2-6; 7 bases are shared with TRBD1. J was trimmed by 2 bases and V by 6 bases; bases with no gene match: 4. The CDR3 spans 14 residues. The germline CDR1 and CDR2 sequences are DFQATT and SNEGSKA (reference sequence). CDR3 DNA sequence: TGCAGTGCGAGGACAGGCACTGGGGCCAACGTCCTGACTTTC. It is translated as CSARTGTGANVLTF.

The chain is built from TRBV4-3 and TRBJ2-7; D possibly corresponds to TRBD1 (6 bases). The CDR3 has 16 amino acids. Looked up from germline, CDR1 is LGHNA and CDR2 is YSLEER. V was shortened by 0 bases and J by 3 bases, with 15 bases between the two germline ends. This CDR3 reads CASSQDFTGLSYEQYF. The CDR3 DNA reads TGCGCCAGCAGCCAAGACTTTACAGGGCTCAGCTACGAGCAGTACTTC.

This clonotype was detected a few times. The chain has TRBV4-2 and TRBJ2-1; TRBD1 matches at 8 bases. The CDR3 is made up of 16 amino acids. Germline-derived CDR1 and CDR2 are LGHNA and YNFKEQ. J gave up 3 bases and V 4 bases, and 8 bases lay outside the gene matches. The CDR3 sequence: CASSPNPGQVYNEQFF. The DNA of the CDR3 is TGTGCCAGCAGCCCGAACCCGGGACAGGTCTACAATGAGCAGTTCTTC.

V usage is TRBV7-9 and J usage is TRBJ1-4; D gene ambiguous. V was pared by 5 bases and J by 3 bases, with 16 bases between. CDR1 is SEHNR, CDR2 FQNEAQ, per germline (reference sequence). The CDR3 is made up of 16 amino acids. As DNA, the CDR3 is TGTGCCAGCAGCCTAATGTCCGGCGGTTCTAATGAAAAACTGTTTTTT. It translates to CASSLMSGGSNEKLFF.

Judged by abundance, this clonotype is large. The V and J genes are TRBV11-3 and TRBJ2-1; unclear D gene. V was pared by 6 bases and J by 5 bases, with 11 bases between. Per germline, CDR1 SGHNT and CDR2 YENEEA. This CDR3 contains 13 residues. The CDR3 here is CASSKPPDNEQFF. The CDR3 bases are TGTGCCAGCAGTAAGCCCCCGGACAATGAGCAGTTCTTC.

In its sample, this clonotype was seen a few times. CDR3 in amino acids: CASTRQGYEKLFF. CDR3 DNA: TGTGCCAGCACCCGACAGGGATATGAAAAACTGTTTTTT. The chain is built from TRBV6-6 and TRBJ1-4; 7 bases are shared with TRBD1. Looked up from germline, CDR1 is MNHNY and CDR2 is SVGAGI (reference sequence). The CDR3 has 13 amino acids. V was pared by 7 bases and J by 6 bases, with 5 bases of the junction left unmatched.

This clonotype was counted many times. V and J are TRBV20-1 and TRBJ2-5; a possible D gene is TRBD2 (6 bases). Trimming pared 6 bases from V and 5 bases from J, leaving 13 bases between. The CDR3 has 12 amino acids. CDR1 DFQATT and CDR2 SNEGSKA come from the germline V gene (reference sequence). In nucleotides, the CDR3 is TGCAGTGCCAAACCGGGGGTGGAGACCCAGTACTTC. It encodes CSAKPGVETQYF.

This clonotype showed up many times. The chain links TRBV5-1 to TRBJ1-1; maybe TRBD1 (5 bases). Trimming took 4 bases from V and 4 from J, leaving 14 bases between them. The CDR3 loop spans 14 amino acids. The germline CDR1 and CDR2 sequences are SGHRS and YFSETQ. Here the CDR3 DNA reads TGCGCCAGCAGCCCCGGGCTCAGGGTCACTGAAGCTTTCTTT. Translated: CASSPGLRVTEAFF. The whole variable domain, filled in from reference TRBV5-1 and TRBJ1-1, reads KAGVTQTPRYLIKTRGQQVTLSCSPISGHRSVSWYQQTPGQGLQFLFEYFSETQRNKGNFPGRFSGRQFSNSRSEMNVSTLELGDSALYLCASSPGLRVTEAFFGQGTRLTVV.

This clonotype was seen a handful of times. The chain couples TRBV5-1 to TRBJ2-3; 7 positions agree with TRBD1. Germline values: CDR1 SGHRS, CDR2 YFSETQ. With V trimmed by 6 bases and J by 3 bases, 7 bases remained unmatched. There are 14 residues in the CDR3. CDR3 loop: CASNRQGATDTQYF. CDR3 coding DNA: TGCGCCAGCAACAGACAGGGTGCGACAGATACGCAGTATTTT.

This clonotype was counted at least ten times. V gene TRBV12-3 or TRBV12-4 combines with J gene TRBJ2-1, with no clear D. V dropped 5 bases and J dropped 9 bases, with 11 bases sitting between them. The CDR3 covers 12 residues. CDR3: CASSPIPVEQFF. In nucleotides, the CDR3 is TGTGCCAGCAGTCCCATTCCTGTTGAGCAGTTCTTC.

This chain links TRBV24-1 with TRBJ2-1, with TRBD1 identical over 8 bases. This CDR3 region has 16 residues. From germline, CDR1 is KGHDR and CDR2 SFDVKD. V shed 5 bases and J 2 bases; nucleotides not matched to a gene: 7. The CDR3 bases are TGTGCCACCAGTGCGGGAAGCAGGGGGCCCTACAATGAGCAGTTCTTC. Encoded protein: CATSAGSRGPYNEQFF.

A few counts support this clonotype. The chain recombines TRBV5-1 with TRBJ2-7; TRBD1 aligns across 8 bases. The CDR3 sequence is 16 residues long. Per the germline V gene, CDR1 is SGHRS and CDR2 is YFSETQ. V gave up 0 bases and J gave up 5 bases; unmatched junction bases: 10. This CDR3 reads CASSLVFGTGTHEQYF. The CDR3 DNA sequence: TGCGCCAGCAGCTTGGTTTTCGGGACAGGTACCCACGAGCAGTACTTC.

The CDR3 bases are TGTGCCAGCAGTTCCCTACTAGCGGGAGAAGGCGAGCAGTACTTC. Its protein product is CASSSLLAGEGEQYF. The rearrangement links TRBV12-3 or TRBV12-4 to TRBJ2-7, with 11 bases matching TRBD2. The CDR3 extends over 15 amino acids. V trimming: 4 bases; J trimming: 6 bases; junction bases outside the gene matches: 8.

This clonotype was seen a few times. V is TRBV21-1 and J is TRBJ2-5; TRBD1 was called by the table and not checked on the DNA. TRBV21-1 is labeled a pseudogene. The CDR3 sequence is 14 residues long. The CDR3 reads CASSKNPGKETQYF. Written as DNA, the CDR3 is TGTGCCAGCAGCAAAAATCCGGGCAAAGAGACCCAGTACTTC.

This clonotype was observed a handful of times. The chain uses TRBV6-2 or TRBV6-3 and TRBJ2-1; 7 positions match TRBD1. The CDR3 covers 14 residues. V was clipped by 5 bases and J by 4 bases; unmatched bases: 5. Germline-derived CDR1 and CDR2 are MNHEY and SVGEGT. This CDR3 reads CASSTGVGYNEQFF. The CDR3 nucleotides read TGTGCCAGCAGTACAGGGGTTGGGTACAATGAGCAGTTCTTC.

About this clonotype itself: Germline is not matched at one junction end, which may reflect a read error. The chain uses TRBV4-3 and TRBJ1-6; no clear D gene. There are 13 residues in the CDR3. Germline V gene data show CDR1 as LGHNA and CDR2 as YSLEER. As DNA, the CDR3 is TGCGCCAGCAGCCAAGAAAAAGCGGCACCCCTCCTCTTT. Translating gives CASSQEKAAPLLF.

This clonotype was detected many times. The chain is built from TRBV20-1 and TRBJ2-5; D is possibly TRBD2 (5 bases). Trimming removed 3 bases at V and 3 bases at J, with 14 bases between. Germline V CDR1 and CDR2: DFQATT, SNEGSKA (reference sequence). The CDR3 has 14 amino acids. The CDR3, as DNA: TGCAGTGCTAGGTCGGTATGGGGAGAAGAGACCCAGTACTTC. Its translation: CSARSVWGEETQYF.

The chain couples TRBV29-1 to TRBJ1-2; 8 bases match TRBD1. This CDR3 region has 13 residues. V was clipped by 3 bases and J by 2 bases; unmatched bases: 2. CDR1 and CDR2 (germline): SQVTM, ANQGSEA. For the CDR3, the DNA is TGCAGCGTTGACGGACAGGGCAACTATGGCTACACCTTC. Protein product: CSVDGQGNYGYTF.

The chain uses TRBV20-1 and TRBJ2-7; 8 positions agree with TRBD2. This CDR3 has 15 amino acids. V gave up 3 bases and J gave up 7 bases; unmatched junction bases: 14. Germline V CDR1 and CDR2: DFQATT, SNEGSKA (reference sequence). CDR3 in amino acids: CSASSLIRGGLEQYF. CDR3 nucleotides: TGCAGTGCTAGTTCCTTAATCCGCGGGGGGCTGGAGCAGTACTTC.

In this sample, this clonotype turned up many times. This chain uses TRBV5-4 with TRBJ2-1; possible D gene TRBD2, 7 bases. The length of the CDR3 is 16 residues. Germline V gives CDR1 SGHNT, CDR2 YYREEE (reference sequence). Deletions cut 0 bases from V and 0 bases from J, with 10 bases between. The CDR3 DNA reads as TGTGCCAGCAGCTTGGCGGGGGGCGCCTCCTACAATGAGCAGTTCTTC. Encoded protein: CASSLAGGASYNEQFF.

This clonotype showed up just a few times. This chain uses TRBV10-3 with TRBJ1-2, with unresolved D. V lost 5 bases to trimming and J lost 8 bases, with 18 bases between them. The length of the CDR3 is 14 residues. The germline CDR1 and CDR2 sequences are ENHRY and SYGVKD. The CDR3 DNA is TGTGCCATCAGTCCCCCGGACCCTCTGGGCGGCTACACCTTC. This encodes CAISPPDPLGGYTF.

The chain couples TRBV10-3 to TRBJ2-1; 11 bases match TRBD2. The V segment lost 3 bases and the J segment 6 bases; nucleotides outside the gene matches: 10. Germline V gene data show CDR1 as ENHRY and CDR2 as SYGVKD. This CDR3 contains 17 residues. The CDR3 loop reads CAISEYSGGARVNEQFF. The CDR3, as DNA: TGTGCCATCAGTGAATATAGCGGGGGGGCCAGGGTCAATGAGCAGTTCTTC.

This clonotype came up a few times. This rearrangement joins TRBV7-9 to TRBJ2-2; TRBD2 agrees at 9 bases. The CDR3 contains 16 residues. Germline V gives CDR1 SEHNR, CDR2 FQNEAQ (reference sequence). The trim removed 1 base at V and 6 bases at J, leaving 6 bases unmatched. CDR3 sequence: CASSLVGGLASGELFF. The DNA of the CDR3 is TGTGCCAGCAGCTTAGTTGGTGGACTAGCGTCCGGGGAGCTGTTTTTT.

The sample holds many counts of this clonotype. The DNA of the CDR3 is TGTGCCAGCAGTCATTCAGAGACCCAGTACTTC. This sequence encodes CASSHSETQYF. This chain links TRBV6-2 or TRBV6-3 with TRBJ2-5; D ambiguous. CDR3 length: 11 amino acids. Per germline, CDR1 MNHEY and CDR2 SVGEGT. Trimming took 5 bases from V and 4 from J, leaving 5 bases between them.

The chain carries TRBV6-4 and TRBJ2-7, with no clear D. Germline V gene sequence: CDR1 MRHNA, CDR2 SNTAGT. CDR3 length: 10 residues. V dropped 3 bases and J dropped 7 bases, with 4 bases sitting between them. The CDR3 nucleotides read TGTGCCAGCAGTGAGATTGAGCAGTACTTC. This codes for CASSEIEQYF.

This clonotype was observed a handful of times. The chain combines TRBV28 with TRBJ2-3; 8 nucleotides line up with TRBD2. V was pared by 5 bases and J by 4 bases, with 8 bases of the junction left unmatched. Germline CDR1 reads MDHEN; CDR2 reads SYDVKM. This CDR3 has 15 amino acids. In DNA, the CDR3 is TGTGCCAGCAGTAGCCAAAGCGGGAGCGCAGATACGCAGTATTTT. This translates into CASSSQSGSADTQYF.

The V gene is TRBV5-6, the J gene TRBJ2-3, with D possibly matching TRBD1 (6 bases). Trimming removed 4 bases at V and 3 bases at J, with 15 bases between. This CDR3 is built from 15 residues. Looked up from germline, CDR1 is SGHDT and CDR2 is YYEEEE. The CDR3 DNA sequence: TGTGCCAGCAGCCTGCAGGGGCTAGGGACAGATACGCAGTATTTT. This translates into CASSLQGLGTDTQYF.